The next 18 T cell receptor beta chains were all read from a single sample in a study of OX40 agonist ivuxolimab in advanced cancers. Profiled with immunoSEQ multiplex PCR; TCRdb holds only in-frame clones, not every one. The sample shows more than 45,000 clones, 82% of them seen only once. The sample in question was CD4+ or CD8+ T cells sorted from blood, obtained in a trial of the OX40 agonist ivuxolimab. The receptor set was obtained from an adult with an advanced solid tumor such as melanoma, head and neck, liver or kidney cancer.

This clone was detected once. The chain has TRBV4-3 and TRBJ1-2; TRBD1 is a possible D gene (6 bases). This CDR3 region has 16 residues. Trimming cost V 1 base and J 5 bases, with 17 bases left between them. Germline V gene data show CDR1 as LGHNA and CDR2 as YSLEER. The CDR3 region has the DNA TGCGCCAGCAGCCAAGGTCTTACAGGGAGGCGTTATGGCTACACCTTC. This translates into CASSQGLTGRRYGYTF.

This CDR3 reads CASSPLFPGQGISGANVLTF. The DNA of the CDR3 is TGTGCCAGCTCACCACTCTTCCCCGGACAGGGAATCTCTGGGGCCAACGTCCTGACTTTC. The chain is built from TRBV18 and TRBJ2-6; 8 bases map to TRBD1. Germline-derived CDR1 and CDR2 are KGHSH and LQKENI. The CDR3 is 20 residues long. V gave up 1 base and J gave up 0 bases; unmatched junction bases: 11.

This clone was recorded only once. The chain has TRBV7-6 and TRBJ2-1; D uncertain. Per germline, CDR1 SGHVS and CDR2 FNYEAQ. The CDR3 is made up of 12 amino acids. The ends were cut back, 5 bases at V and 8 bases at J, with 10 bases in the middle. The CDR3 nucleotides are TGTGCCAGCAGCCAGTCGAGGTATGAGCAGTTCTTC. Protein sequence: CASSQSRYEQFF.

V is TRBV4-1 and J is TRBJ2-1; 13 nucleotides match TRBD2. V lost 1 base and J lost 9; bases outside the gene matches: 9. The CDR3 has 17 amino acids. Germline V gene sequence: CDR1 MGHRA, CDR2 YSYEKL. The CDR3 bases are TGCGCCAGCAGCCAAGTTCGGACTAGCGGGAGTTCGAGTGAGCAGTTCTTC. It is translated as CASSQVRTSGSSSEQFF.

The rearrangement joins TRBV7-6 to TRBJ1-3, with 8 bases identical to TRBD1. Germline values: CDR1 SGHVS, CDR2 FNYEAQ. The CDR3 has 14 residues. V was clipped by 6 bases and J by 2 bases; unmatched bases: 3. CDR3 residues: CASSQDRAGNTIYF. The CDR3 nucleotides read TGTGCCAGCAGTCAGGACAGGGCTGGAAACACCATATATTTT.

J is TRBJ2-7 and V is TRBV6-1, with 10 bases identical to TRBD2. Losses at the gene ends were 8 bases for V and 3 bases for J; bases not matched to a gene: 7. This CDR3 is built from 14 residues. Germline values: CDR1 MNHNS, CDR2 SASEGT. CDR3 protein: CASGLAGDLYEQYF. CDR3 in DNA: TGTGCCAGCGGGCTAGCGGGGGACCTCTACGAGCAGTACTTC.

The chain is built from TRBV19 and TRBJ2-7; tentatively, D is TRBD1 (6 bases). The CDR3 has 15 amino acids. The V gene lost 0 bases and the J gene lost 1 base, with 10 bases spanning the gap. Germline CDR1 reads LNHDA; CDR2 reads SQIVND (reference sequence). The CDR3 region is CASSIEGGFSYEQYF. CDR3 bases: TGTGCCAGTAGTATAGAAGGGGGATTTTCCTACGAGCAGTACTTC.

CDR3 residues: CASSMHTDTQYF. The DNA for the CDR3 is TGTGCCAGCAGTATGCACACAGATACGCAGTATTTT. The V and J genes are TRBV11-3 and TRBJ2-3; no reliable D call. V lost 6 bases to trimming and J lost 2 bases, with 6 bases between them. From germline, CDR1 is SGHNT and CDR2 YENEEA. The CDR3 has 12 residues.

This clone was found once. The chain employs TRBV7-9 and TRBJ2-5, with TRBD2 as a possible D gene (7 bases). V was shortened by 3 bases and J by 6 bases, with 14 bases between the two germline ends. This CDR3 has 14 amino acids. Germline V gene lookup returns CDR1 SEHNR and CDR2 FQNEAQ (reference sequence). The CDR3 protein is CASSFTGGAQTQYF. As DNA, the CDR3 is TGTGCCAGCAGCTTCACGGGGGGCGCCCAGACCCAGTACTTC.

The chain couples TRBV7-9 to TRBJ1-5; D is ambiguous. Deletions cut 1 base from V and 6 bases from J, with 10 bases between. From germline, CDR1 is SEHNR and CDR2 FQNEAQ (reference sequence). The CDR3 contains 14 residues. CDR3 nucleotides: TGTGCCAGCAGCTTAGAGGCGACTGGTCAGCCCCAGCATTTT. Protein: CASSLEATGQPQHF.

The V call is TRBV11-1, the J call TRBJ1-2; TRBD1 matches 7 bases. V lost 6 bases, J lost 2 bases, and 18 bases stayed unmatched. The CDR3 spans 18 residues. Per the germline V gene, CDR1 is SGHAT and CDR2 is FQDESV (reference sequence). The CDR3 nucleotides read TGTGCCAGCAGAGGGGGCCAAAGGCGACACCAAACAAACTATGGCTACACCTTC. It yields the protein CASRGGQRRHQTNYGYTF.

The J gene is TRBJ1-4, the V gene TRBV6-5; D is ambiguous. Trimming cost V 2 bases and J 7 bases, with 11 bases left between them. This CDR3 has 14 residues. Germline V gene sequence: CDR1 MNHEY, CDR2 SVGAGI. The CDR3 is CASSYGTWAEKLFF. CDR3 coding DNA: TGTGCCAGCAGTTACGGCACCTGGGCTGAAAAACTGTTTTTT.

This rearrangement joins TRBV11-2 to TRBJ1-1, with D hard to call. The CDR3 is 14 residues long. CDR1 SGHAT and CDR2 FQNNGV come from the germline V gene. The V end was cut by 5 bases, the J end by 1 base, with 11 bases between. CDR3 DNA sequence: TGTGCCAGCAGCCGCAGGACGGAGAACACTGAAGCTTTCTTT. Translation: CASSRRTENTEAFF.

This chain joins TRBV19 and TRBJ1-2; a possible D gene is TRBD1 (5 bases). Germline CDR1 and CDR2: LNHDA and SQIVND (reference sequence). The CDR3 totals 14 residues. V lost 9 bases to trimming and J lost 2 bases, with 16 bases between them. DNA of the CDR3: TGTGCCAGCCCTGGGGGAGACCCGAACTATGGCTACACCTTC. This translates into CASPGGDPNYGYTF.

The chain is built from TRBV5-1 and TRBJ1-4; TRBD1 agrees at 7 bases. The V gene's germline CDR1 is SGHRS and CDR2 YFSETQ. The CDR3 is made up of 15 amino acids. V was clipped by 0 bases and J by 5 bases; unmatched bases: 4. The DNA of the CDR3 is TGCGCCAGCAGCTTGGGAGGGGGCGAGAATGAAAAACTGTTTTTT. It specifies CASSLGGGENEKLFF.

The chain carries TRBV4-2 and TRBJ1-4, with a weak D call TRBD1 (5 bases). V shed 0 bases and J shed 4 bases, with 15 bases lying between them. The CDR3 loop spans 17 amino acids. Germline CDR1 reads LGHNA; CDR2 reads YNFKEQ. In DNA, the CDR3 is TGTGCCAGCAGCCAAGATTCTGCAGGGAGGGGTAATGAAAAACTGTTTTTT. Protein sequence: CASSQDSAGRGNEKLFF.

In its sample, this clone was seen a few times. This sequence joins TRBV9 and TRBJ2-7; TRBD1 might be the D (5 bases). Germline V CDR1 and CDR2: SGDLS, YYNGEE. Trimming shortened V by 3 bases and J by 1 base, and 23 bases separated the two germline ends. This CDR3 has 18 amino acids. The CDR3 loop reads CASSARIDSYYVSYEQYF. CDR3 DNA sequence: TGTGCCAGCAGCGCTCGGATTGACAGTTACTATGTTTCCTACGAGCAGTACTTC.

This sequence joins TRBV11-1 and TRBJ2-7, with TRBD1 matching 10 bases. V lost 5 bases to trimming and J lost 6 bases; unmatched junction nucleotides: 10. The CDR3 is 15 residues long. Germline V gene data show CDR1 as SGHAT and CDR2 as FQDESV (reference sequence). The DNA of the CDR3 is TGTGCCAGCAGCGCCCCCGGGACAGGGGACCCCGAGCAGTACTTC. This gives the protein CASSAPGTGDPEQYF.